The clone carrying this T cell receptor (beta chain) was seen only a few times. The sample belongs to a study of blood T cell repertoires in COVID-19. The CDR3 covers 14 residues. CDR1 is SGHTA, CDR2 FQGTGA, per germline. V lost 1 base and J lost 1, with 7 bases in between. Sequencing was performed with immunoSEQ multiplex PCR; in TCRdb, only in-frame clones are kept and a portion is missing. The sample holds some 150,000 clones; roughly four fifths are singletons and the top ten take around an eighth. The sequenced sample was peripheral blood. V is TRBV7-3 and J is TRBJ1-1, with a tentative D call TRBD1 (5 bases). The clonotype was recovered from a woman aged 60-75 years with COVID-19, enrolled during active disease. DNA of the CDR3: TGTGCCAGCAGCTTAAGAGGACAGAACACTGAAGCTTTCTTT. The encoded protein is CASSLRGQNTEAFF.